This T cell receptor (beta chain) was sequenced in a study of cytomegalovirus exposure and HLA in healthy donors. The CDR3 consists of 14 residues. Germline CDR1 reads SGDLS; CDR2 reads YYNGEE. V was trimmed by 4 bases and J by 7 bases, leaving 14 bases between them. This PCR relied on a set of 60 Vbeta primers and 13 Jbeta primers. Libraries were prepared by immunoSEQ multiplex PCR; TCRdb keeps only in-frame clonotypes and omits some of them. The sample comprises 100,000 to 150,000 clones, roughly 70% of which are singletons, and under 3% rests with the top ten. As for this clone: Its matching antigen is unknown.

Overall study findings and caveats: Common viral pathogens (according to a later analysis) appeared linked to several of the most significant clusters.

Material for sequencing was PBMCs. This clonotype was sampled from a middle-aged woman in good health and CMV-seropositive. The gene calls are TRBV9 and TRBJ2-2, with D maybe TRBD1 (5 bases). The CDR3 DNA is TGTGCCAGCAGCCTCTCAGGGAACCACGGGGAGCTGTTTTTT. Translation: CASSLSGNHGELFF.